The clone carrying this T cell receptor beta chain was seen once. Its antigen is currently unknown. The sample is drawn from a study of cytomegalovirus exposure and HLA in healthy donors. Whole-study context: Earlier sequencing of approximately 180 million T cells yielded 100 million to 120 million unique TCR beta sequences.

The PCR employed 60 Vbeta primers together with 13 Jbeta primers. Clones were read by immunoSEQ multiplex PCR, and TCRdb kept only the in-frame ones, dropping some. The sample consists of some 160,000 clones, 77% of them appearing once. Study-wide results and limits: Cytomegalovirus-associated TCR beta chains were listed, numbering over 150. Reports described diagnosis of cytomegalovirus status by the classifier as highly specific and sensitive. In a later analysis, TCR beta V- and J-gene trimming showed a link to a missense DCLRE1C variant.

V dropped 5 bases and J dropped 0; count of bases not matched to a gene: 4. Germline-derived CDR1 and CDR2 are MNHEY and SMNVEV (reference sequence). The CDR3 is made up of 15 amino acids. This receptor was identified in a woman aged 30 to 39 in good health and CMV-seronegative. What was sequenced was PBMCs. The V gene is TRBV27, the J gene TRBJ1-5; 7 nucleotides agree with TRBD1. CDR3 in amino acids: CASSIQGISNQPQHF. Here the CDR3 DNA reads TGTGCCAGCAGTATACAGGGGATTAGCAATCAGCCCCAGCATTTT.